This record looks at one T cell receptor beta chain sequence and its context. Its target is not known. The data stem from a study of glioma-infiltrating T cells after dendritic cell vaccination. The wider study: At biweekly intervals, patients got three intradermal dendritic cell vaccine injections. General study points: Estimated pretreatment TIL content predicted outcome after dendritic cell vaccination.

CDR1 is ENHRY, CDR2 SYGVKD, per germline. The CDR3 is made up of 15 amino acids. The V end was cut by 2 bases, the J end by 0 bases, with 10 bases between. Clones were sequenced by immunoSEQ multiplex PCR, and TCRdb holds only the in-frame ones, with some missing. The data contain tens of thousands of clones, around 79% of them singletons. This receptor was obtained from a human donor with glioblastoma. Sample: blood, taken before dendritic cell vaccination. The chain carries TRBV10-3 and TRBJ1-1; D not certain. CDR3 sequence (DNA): TGTGCCATCAGTGAGATGCCAGGTCTGAACACTGAAGCTTTCTTT. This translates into CAISEMPGLNTEAFF.